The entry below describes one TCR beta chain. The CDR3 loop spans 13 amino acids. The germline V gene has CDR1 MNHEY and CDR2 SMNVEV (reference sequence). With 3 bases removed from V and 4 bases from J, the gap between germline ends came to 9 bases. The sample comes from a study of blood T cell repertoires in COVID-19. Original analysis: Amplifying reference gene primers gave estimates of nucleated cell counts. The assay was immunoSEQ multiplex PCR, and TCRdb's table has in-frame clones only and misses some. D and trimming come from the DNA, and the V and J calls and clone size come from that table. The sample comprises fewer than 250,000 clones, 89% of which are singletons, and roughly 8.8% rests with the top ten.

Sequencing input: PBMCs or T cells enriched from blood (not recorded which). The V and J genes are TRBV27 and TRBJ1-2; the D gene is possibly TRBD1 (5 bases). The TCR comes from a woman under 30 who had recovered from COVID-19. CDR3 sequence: CASSLGGPYGYTF. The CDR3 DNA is TGTGCCAGCAGTTTGGGGGGTCCCTATGGCTACACCTTC.